The clone carrying this TCR beta chain was counted a single time. This table comes from immunoSEQ multiplex PCR, and its TCRdb copy is limited to in-frame clones, with some not included. The data hold about 80,000 clones, with 92% observed a single time. This record comes from a study of T cell changes during pregnancy in multiple sclerosis. The source material was peripheral blood, sampled before pregnancy. This clonotype was obtained from a female donor with multiple sclerosis, enrolled in a pregnancy study.

The CDR3 sequence is CASSRSLTGSPLNTIYF. In DNA form, the CDR3 reads TGTGCCAGCAGCCGATCGCTGACAGGGTCTCCTTTGAACACCATATATTTT. V is TRBV5-5 and J is TRBJ1-3, with 7 bases fitting TRBD1. This CDR3 comprises 17 residues. V was clipped by 4 bases and J by 7 bases; unmatched bases: 17. Germline assignment: CDR1 SGHKS and CDR2 YYEKEE (reference sequence).